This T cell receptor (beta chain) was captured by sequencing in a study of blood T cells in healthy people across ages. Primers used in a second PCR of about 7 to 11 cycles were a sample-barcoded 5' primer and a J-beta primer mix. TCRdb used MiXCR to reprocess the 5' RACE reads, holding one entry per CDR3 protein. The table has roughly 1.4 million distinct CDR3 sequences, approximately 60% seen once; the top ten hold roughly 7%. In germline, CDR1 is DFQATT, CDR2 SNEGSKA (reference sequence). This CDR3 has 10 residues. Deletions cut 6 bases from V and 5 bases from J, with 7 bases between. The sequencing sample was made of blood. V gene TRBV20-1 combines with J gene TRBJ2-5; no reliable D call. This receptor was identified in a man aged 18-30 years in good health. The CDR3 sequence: CSAVDETQYF. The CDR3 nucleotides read TGCAGTGCAGTAGATGAGACCCAGTACTTC.